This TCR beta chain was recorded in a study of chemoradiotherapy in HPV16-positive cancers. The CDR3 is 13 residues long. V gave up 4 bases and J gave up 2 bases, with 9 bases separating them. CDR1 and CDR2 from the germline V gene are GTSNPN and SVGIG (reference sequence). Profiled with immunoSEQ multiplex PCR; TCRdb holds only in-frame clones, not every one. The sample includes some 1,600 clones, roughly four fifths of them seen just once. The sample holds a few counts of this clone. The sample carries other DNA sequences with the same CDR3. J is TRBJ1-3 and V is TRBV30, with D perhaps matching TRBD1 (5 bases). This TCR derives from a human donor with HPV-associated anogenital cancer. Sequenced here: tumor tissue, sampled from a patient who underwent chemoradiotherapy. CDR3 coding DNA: TGTGCCTGGAAGCAAGGGGCTGGAAACACCATATATTTT. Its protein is CAWKQGAGNTIYF.